One and the same sample provided the 26 T cell receptor beta chains below, sequenced in a study of prognosis after radiotherapy for stage I lung cancer. Two-round multiplex PCR, the amplification method, yielded TCR beta CDR3 from genomic DNA. For every TRBV and TRBJ gene, a specific primer was used in first-round PCR. TCRdb re-called the multiplex PCR reads with MiXCR, one entry per CDR3 protein. The sample yields roughly 38,000 distinct CDR3 sequences, roughly a quarter seen once. The sequencing used PBMCs, collected before or after stereotactic body radiation therapy (not recorded which). These receptors were collected from a donor over 45 with non-small cell lung cancer.

Turning to this clonotype: The likely explanation is a read error, given a far larger clone one base away. Since the CDR3 does not end with the conserved phenylalanine or tryptophan, this likely comes from a read error. J is TRBJ2-5 and V is TRBV2; 7 bases map to TRBD2. TRBJ2-1 matches the DNA end more closely, so the J call is doubtful. This CDR3 contains 18 residues. Germline V gene data show CDR1 as SNHLY and CDR2 as FYNNEI. The CDR3 reads CASSEPPAGVPDYNEQFS. In DNA form, the CDR3 reads TGTGCCAGCAGTGAACCGCCCGCGGGGGTTCCTGATTACAATGAGCAGTTCTCC.

This clonotype was detected ten times or more. The V call is TRBV7-9, the J call TRBJ2-5, with D perhaps TRBD1 or TRBD2 (5 bases each). CDR3 length equals 14 residues. The V gene's germline CDR1 is SEHNR and CDR2 FQNEAQ (reference sequence). Trimming took 4 bases from V and 1 from J, leaving 10 bases between them. In DNA form, the CDR3 reads TGTGCCAGCAGCTCCGGGACGTTCCAAGAGACCCAGTACTTC. Translation: CASSSGTFQETQYF.

V and J are TRBV6-1 and TRBJ1-4; D is unclear. The V and J ends lost 3 bases and 8 bases respectively, with 22 bases between them. Germline lookup yields CDR1 MNHNS and CDR2 SASEGT. This CDR3 region has 17 residues. The CDR3, as DNA: TGTGCCAGCAGTGATATTATCCGGGAAGGCGGGCCCGAAAAACTGTTTTTT. It codes for CASSDIIREGGPEKLFF.

This clonotype was recorded at least ten times. This chain uses TRBV28 with TRBJ1-3; D not certain. Germline CDR1 reads MDHEN; CDR2 reads SYDVKM. The CDR3 spans 13 residues. Between the trimmed V and J ends, which lost 2 bases and 2 bases, there was a span of 4 bases. The CDR3 coding sequence is TGTGCCAGCAGTTTACTTGCTGGAAACACCATATATTTT. Protein sequence: CASSLLAGNTIYF.

As concerns this clonotype: This probably arose from a read error, given a far larger clone one base away. This is likely a read error, given that the CDR3 carries no conserved phenylalanine or tryptophan at its end. This rearrangement joins TRBV6-2 or TRBV6-3 to TRBJ2-3, with D uncertain. V lost 6 bases, J lost 1 base, and 11 bases lay in between. The V gene's germline CDR1 is MNHEY and CDR2 SVGEGT. This CDR3 has 14 amino acids. Here the CDR3 DNA reads TGTGCCAGCAGACCGACCAGAGGCACAGATACGCAGTATCTT. This translates into CASRPTRGTDTQYL.

This clonotype is labeled medium-sized. V is TRBV5-1 and J is TRBJ2-1; 8 nucleotides align to TRBD2. Trimming took 4 bases from V and 3 from J; bases not matched to a gene: 3. The CDR3 length is 14 residues. Germline assignment: CDR1 SGHRS and CDR2 YFSETQ. DNA of the CDR3: TGCGCCAGCAGCCTCAGCGGGAGCTACAATGAGCAGTTCTTC. Its translation: CASSLSGSYNEQFF.

Many counts were recorded for this clonotype. In DNA form, the CDR3 reads TGCGCCAGCTCCGACACGACGTCTGGAAACACCATATATTTT. This codes for CASSDTTSGNTIYF. This chain connects TRBV5-1 to TRBJ1-3, with D uncertain. Trimming shortened V by 7 bases and J by 1 base, and 12 bases separated the two germline ends. The CDR3 has 14 residues. Looked up from germline, CDR1 is SGHRS and CDR2 is YFSETQ.

As to this clonotype: This clone may be a read error of a much larger clone one base away. The chain combines TRBV3-1 with TRBJ2-2, with 9 nucleotides matching TRBD2. Trimming took 4 bases from V and 0 from J; bases not matched to a gene: 18. The CDR3 runs to 21 residues. Germline-derived CDR1 and CDR2 are LGHDT and YNNKEL (reference sequence). In DNA, the CDR3 is TGTGCCAGCAGCCGCTACCTTGCGGGGGGGGCAGGAATATCGAACACCGGGGAGCTGTTTTTT. Amino acid sequence: CASSRYLAGGAGISNTGELFF.

To note about this clonotype: One junction end does not reproduce the germline sequence, and a read error may be involved. The DNA of the CDR3 is TGTGCCAGCATTTCAGCCGGACAGTTATACAATGAGCAGATCTTC. Translating gives CASISAGQLYNEQIF. The V gene is TRBV7-9, the J gene TRBJ2-1, with D tentatively TRBD1 (6 bases). Germline V CDR1 and CDR2: SEHNR, FQNEAQ (reference sequence). The CDR3 spans 15 residues.

This clonotype was seen repeatedly, ten times or more. The chain recombines TRBV10-3 with TRBJ2-6; D may correspond to TRBD1 or TRBD2 (5 bases each). V shed 6 bases and J shed 0 bases, with 21 bases lying between them. This CDR3 contains 19 residues. CDR1 and CDR2 from the germline V gene are ENHRY and SYGVKD. This chain's CDR3 is CAIRDSYGTASSGANVLTF. The CDR3 bases are TGTGCCATCAGGGATAGTTACGGGACGGCAAGCTCTGGGGCCAACGTCCTGACTTTC.

This clonotype came up many times. CDR3 loop: CASSYAETFTGELFF. The CDR3, as DNA: TGCGCCAGCAGCTACGCCGAGACTTTCACCGGGGAGCTGTTTTTT. The V gene is TRBV5-1, the J gene TRBJ2-2; D not resolved. Germline CDR1 reads SGHRS; CDR2 reads YFSETQ. The CDR3 has 15 residues. V lost 3 bases to trimming and J lost 4 bases, with 13 bases between them. Full variable domain (remainder filled in from reference TRBV5-1 and TRBJ2-2): KAGVTQTPRYLIKTRGQQVTLSCSPISGHRSVSWYQQTPGQGLQFLFEYFSETQRNKGNFPGRFSGRQFSNSRSEMNVSTLELGDSALYLCASSYAETFTGELFFGEGSRLTVL.

This clonotype was counted many times. V usage is TRBV6-1 and J usage is TRBJ1-2, with D tentatively TRBD1 (6 bases). The CDR3 is made up of 14 amino acids. The V end lost 5 bases, the J end lost 0 bases, and 10 bases lay between the germline ends. Per the germline V gene, CDR1 is MNHNS and CDR2 is SASEGT. CDR3 sequence (DNA): TGTGCCAGCAGTCAACAGGGTACTAACTATGGCTACACCTTC. Translated: CASSQQGTNYGYTF.

This clonotype has a count of ten or more. The chain uses TRBV28 and TRBJ1-4; no clear D gene. Trimming removed 6 bases from V and 10 bases from J, with 12 bases in between. Germline V CDR1 and CDR2: MDHEN, SYDVKM. The CDR3 has 12 amino acids. DNA of the CDR3: TGTGCCAGCAGCAATATACGAGGAAAACTGTTTTTT. This translates into CASSNIRGKLFF.

Note on this clonotype: A much larger clone lies a single base off, so this may be a read error. The chain has TRBV6-1 and TRBJ1-1; D is unresolved. The V gene lost 5 bases and the J gene lost 1 base, with 14 bases spanning the gap. Germline CDR1 reads MNHNS; CDR2 reads SASEGT. There are 15 residues in the CDR3. CDR3 sequence (DNA): TGTGCCAGCAGTCACGAGTTCGGAGGGAACACTGAAGCTTTCTTT. Translating gives CASSHEFGGNTEAFF.

This clonotype was recorded many times. V usage is TRBV6-1 and J usage is TRBJ1-1; D gene ambiguous. The CDR3 sequence is 16 residues long. CDR1 is MNHNS and CDR2 is SASEGT in the germline V gene. Trimming pared 6 bases from V and 0 bases from J, leaving 17 bases between. The CDR3 sequence is CASSPGRGQMNTEAFF. The CDR3 region has the DNA TGTGCCAGCAGCCCCGGACGAGGGCAAATGAACACTGAAGCTTTCTTT.

This clonotype has a count of ten or more. The chain recombines TRBV5-1 with TRBJ2-1; 9 nucleotides agree with TRBD1. The CDR3 contains 16 residues. CDR1 is SGHRS, CDR2 YFSETQ, per germline. V lost 3 bases to trimming and J lost 6 bases; unmatched junction nucleotides: 10. CDR3 sequence reads: CASSSTGGLVSNEQFF. The CDR3, as DNA: TGCGCCAGCAGCTCGACAGGGGGTTTAGTTAGCAATGAGCAGTTCTTC.

This clonotype has a count of ten or more. The rearrangement uses TRBV4-1 and TRBJ1-2; D unresolved. V was cut by 4 bases and J by 5 bases, with 23 bases left in between. The CDR3 is 17 amino acids. Germline-derived CDR1 and CDR2 are MGHRA and YSYEKL. CDR3 DNA sequence: TGCGCCAGCAGCCTAACCCAGGACCCTTCTCTGAGATATGGCTACACCTTC. It encodes CASSLTQDPSLRYGYTF.

Points on this clonotype: The CDR3 end shows no conserved phenylalanine or tryptophan, and so a read error is likely. J is TRBJ1-5 and V is TRBV30; TRBD1 agrees at 10 bases. From germline, CDR1 is GTSNPN and CDR2 SVGIG (reference sequence). The CDR3 extends over 13 amino acids. With V trimmed by 5 bases and J by 4 bases, 2 bases remained unmatched. CDR3 sequence: CAWRTGGNQPQHS. The CDR3 DNA reads TGTGCCTGGCGGACAGGGGGGAATCAGCCCCAGCATTCT.

In this sample, this clonotype turned up many times. The rearrangement uses TRBV6-4 and TRBJ2-7; 8 bases are shared with TRBD1. The ends lost 6 bases at V and 3 bases at J; junction bases unmatched: 7. Germline V gene lookup returns CDR1 MRHNA and CDR2 SNTAGT. The CDR3 extends over 14 amino acids. DNA for the CDR3: TGTGCCAGCAGAGTAAGACAGGGGAACTACGAGCAGTACTTC. Translating gives CASRVRQGNYEQYF.

This clonotype occurred many times. The chain has TRBV3-1 and TRBJ2-7; D call uncertain. Trimming removed 4 bases from V and 6 bases from J, with 13 bases in between. CDR3 length equals 13 residues. Germline V gene sequence: CDR1 LGHDT, CDR2 YNNKEL (reference sequence). The CDR3 protein is CASSPGTPTEQYF. The CDR3 region has the DNA TGTGCCAGCAGCCCTGGTACCCCGACCGAGCAGTACTTC.

This clonotype was recorded many times. The rearrangement links TRBV5-6 to TRBJ2-7, with TRBD1 identical over 7 bases. The CDR3 is made up of 13 amino acids. Germline V gives CDR1 SGHDT, CDR2 YYEEEE. J was trimmed by 9 bases and V by 4 bases; bases with no gene match: 10. CDR3 coding DNA: TGTGCCAGCAGCCCGATGTTGGCAGGGGGGCAGTACTTC. Its protein product is CASSPMLAGGQYF.

This clonotype came up many times. The chain recombines TRBV19 with TRBJ1-5; D possibly corresponds to TRBD1 (5 bases). V was clipped by 5 bases and J by 4 bases, with 15 bases between them. The CDR3 contains 15 residues. The germline V gene encodes CDR1 LNHDA and CDR2 SQIVND (reference sequence). This CDR3 is CASSAPAEGNQPQHF. CDR3 nucleotide sequence: TGTGCCAGTAGTGCCCCTGCCGAGGGGAATCAGCCCCAGCATTTT.

This clonotype was detected many times. The rearrangement uses TRBV5-1 and TRBJ1-6; 7 bases align to TRBD1. V gave up 4 bases and J gave up 7 bases; unmatched junction bases: 11. From germline, CDR1 is SGHRS and CDR2 YFSETQ. CDR3 length: 16 amino acids. DNA of the CDR3: TGCGCCAGCAGCCCCGGGGCTAACAGGGGCAATTCACCCCTCCACTTT. Amino acids: CASSPGANRGNSPLHF.

This clonotype was seen many times. The J gene is TRBJ2-3, the V gene TRBV11-2; no clear D. Trimming left V 1 base short and J 1 base short, with 15 bases between. The CDR3 is 17 amino acids. Germline V lookup: CDR1 SGHAT, CDR2 FQNNGV. The chain's CDR3 is CASSLGVAAKGTDTQYF. CDR3 in DNA: TGTGCCAGCAGCTTAGGGGTAGCAGCAAAAGGCACAGATACGCAGTATTTT.

This clonotype was counted a few times. This chain connects TRBV6-1 to TRBJ2-1; the D is unclear. Germline CDR1 MNHNS, CDR2 SASEGT. The CDR3 length is 14 residues. V lost 6 bases to trimming and J lost 4 bases, with 13 bases between them. For the CDR3, the DNA is TGTGCCAGCAGCCCCTGTGGTGAGTACAATGAGCAGTTCTTC. This sequence encodes CASSPCGEYNEQFF.

This clonotype came up many times. The chain carries TRBV19 and TRBJ2-7; D possibly matches TRBD1 or TRBD2 (5 bases each). The CDR3 has 15 amino acids. The germline gives CDR1 LNHDA, CDR2 SQIVND (reference sequence). Trimming removed 5 bases from V and 2 bases from J, with 16 bases in between. The CDR3: CASSPTWDLTYEQYF. The CDR3 bases are TGTGCCAGTAGTCCAACCTGGGACCTCACCTACGAGCAGTACTTC.